This entry is about one TCR beta chain. Its antigen is unidentified. Using its own MiXCR run on the RT-PCR reads, TCRdb lists one record per CDR3 protein. The table lists about 780,000 distinct CDR3 sequences, 18% of them singletons. With 1 base clipped from V and 4 bases from J, the junction kept 10 bases outside the gene matches. From germline, CDR1 is SGHTA and CDR2 FQGNSA. The CDR3 totals 17 residues. This sample was included in a study of response to subunit inactivated influenza vaccine. Study-level findings and limits: A suggestion made by the authors is that each seasonal influenza vaccination recruits few new T cells.

The sample was PBMCs from blood, taken less than 6 days after vaccination. This TCR came from a middle-aged man who received an inactivated influenza vaccine. This sequence joins TRBV7-2 and TRBJ2-7; 10 nucleotides align to TRBD2. For the CDR3, the DNA is TGTGCCAGCAGCTTAGGGCCGAGGACTAGCGGCCATTACGAGCAGTACTTC. As protein: CASSLGPRTSGHYEQYF.